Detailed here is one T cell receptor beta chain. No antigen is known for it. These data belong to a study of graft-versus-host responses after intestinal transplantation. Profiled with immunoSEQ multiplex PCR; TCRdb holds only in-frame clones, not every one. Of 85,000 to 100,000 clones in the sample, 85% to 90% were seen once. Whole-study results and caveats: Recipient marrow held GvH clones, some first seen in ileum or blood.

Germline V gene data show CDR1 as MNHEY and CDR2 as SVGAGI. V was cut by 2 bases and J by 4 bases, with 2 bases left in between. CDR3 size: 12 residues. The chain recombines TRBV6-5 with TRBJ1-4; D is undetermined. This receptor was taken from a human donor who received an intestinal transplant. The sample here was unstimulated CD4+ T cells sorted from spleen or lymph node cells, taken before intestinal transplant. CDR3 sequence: CASSYLNEKLFF. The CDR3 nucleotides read TGTGCCAGCAGTTACCTTAATGAAAAACTGTTTTTT.